Shown below are 29 T cell receptor beta chains from a single sample sequenced in a study of monozygotic twins with inflammatory bowel disease (dated by TCRdb to between 2018 and 2021). The method was 5' RACE. The instrument was an Illumina HiSeq 2500. The reads were reprocessed in TCRdb, with one entry per CDR3 protein sequence and no accompanying DNA. This specimen's table enumerates approximately 330,000 distinct CDR3 sequences. In total, the top ten clones hold under 2.5% of the sample. Sequencing was carried out using blood. The receptors stem from a human donor with ulcerative colitis or Crohn's disease, or a healthy co-twin of an affected twin (not recorded which).

The CDR3 sequence is CAWSPPGNEKLFF. This chain uses TRBV30 with TRBJ1-4; TCRdb picks TRBD1, but there is no DNA to check that call. CDR3 length: 13 amino acids. Germline values: CDR1 GTSNPN, CDR2 SVGIG (reference sequence).

V gene TRBV7-2 combines with J gene TRBJ1-2; the D call from TCRdb, TRBD1, cannot be confirmed without DNA. The CDR3 is 14 residues long. Germline CDR1 reads SGHTA; CDR2 reads FQGNSA. This CDR3 is CASTFTGGWYGYTF.

The V and J genes are TRBV6-1 and TRBJ2-2; the D gene TCRdb calls, TRBD2, cannot be checked with no DNA. The CDR3 extends over 12 amino acids. CDR1 and CDR2 from the germline V gene are MNHNS and SASEGT. The CDR3 region is CAWGRDTGELFF.

The genes are TRBV20-1 and TRBJ2-1; TCRdb returns TRBD2, unconfirmable since there is no DNA. CDR1 is DFQATT and CDR2 is SNEGSKA in the germline V gene (reference sequence). The CDR3 sequence is 15 residues long. CDR3 amino acids: CSAIGRGRAGDEQFF.

V is TRBV12-3 or TRBV12-4 and J is TRBJ2-6. The CDR3 runs to 13 residues. The CDR3 sequence: CASTRSGANVLTF.

The chain uses TRBV27 and TRBJ1-1. CDR3 length equals 14 residues. The germline V gene encodes CDR1 MNHEY and CDR2 SMNVEV (reference sequence). CDR3: CASSFLTSNTEAFF.

The chain links TRBV7-9 to TRBJ2-1; without DNA, the TCRdb call of TRBD2 cannot be checked. The CDR3 totals 17 residues. Germline V CDR1 and CDR2: SEHNR, FQNEAQ (reference sequence). The CDR3 protein is CASRPLVSGLVFNEQFF.

V usage is TRBV5-1 and J usage is TRBJ2-1; TCRdb reports TRBD2, a call that lacks DNA to check it against. This CDR3 contains 16 residues. CDR1 and CDR2 from the germline V gene are SGHRS and YFSETQ. This chain's CDR3 is CASSLGLAGGNNEQFF.

The J gene is TRBJ2-3, the V gene TRBV5-5; TCRdb picks TRBD2, but there is no DNA to check that call. Germline V lookup: CDR1 SGHKS, CDR2 YYEKEE (reference sequence). The CDR3 is 15 residues long. This CDR3 reads CASSRLNGGTDTQYF. The full variable domain, its missing parts supplied by reference TRBV5-5 and TRBJ2-3, is DAGVTQSPTHLIKTRGQQVTLRCSPISGHKSVSWYQQVLGQGPQFIFQYYEKEERGRGNFPDRFSARQFPNYSSELNVNALLLGDSALYLCASSRLNGGTDTQYFGPGTRLTVL.

The J gene is TRBJ2-7, the V gene TRBV2; TCRdb's D call, TRBD1, is unchecked because there is no DNA. The CDR3 sequence is 16 residues long. Per germline, CDR1 SNHLY and CDR2 FYNNEI. CDR3 region: CASSEMGGDSSYEQYF.

CDR3 sequence: CASSGQGGYYEQYF. This chain uses TRBV6-1 with TRBJ2-7; TCRdb's D call, TRBD1, is unchecked because there is no DNA. CDR3 length equals 14 residues. From germline, CDR1 is MNHNS and CDR2 SASEGT.

V is TRBV28 and J is TRBJ2-7. This CDR3 spans 14 amino acids. Germline loops: CDR1 MDHEN, CDR2 SYDVKM. This chain's CDR3 is CASSFSTQKHEQYF.

The CDR3: CASSLKQGVANEKLFF. V usage is TRBV28 and J usage is TRBJ1-4; the D call of TRBD1 rests on TCRdb alone, since no DNA is present to check it. The CDR3 covers 16 residues. Looked up from germline, CDR1 is MDHEN and CDR2 is SYDVKM. Variable domain in full (rest from reference TRBV28 and TRBJ1-4): DVKVTQSSRYLVKRTGEKVFLECVQDMDHENMFWYRQDPGLGLRLIYFSYDVKMKEKGDIPEGYSVSREKKERFSLILESASTNQTSMYLCASSLKQGVANEKLFFGSGTQLSVL.

This chain connects TRBV7-8 to TRBJ1-2; without DNA, the TCRdb call of TRBD1 cannot be checked. The CDR3 spans 15 residues. CDR1 and CDR2 from the germline V gene are SGHVS and FQNEAQ. This chain's CDR3 is CASSLVAWLGDGYTF.

The V and J genes are TRBV30 and TRBJ2-3; TCRdb reports TRBD1, a call that lacks DNA to check it against. The length of the CDR3 is 14 residues. Germline-derived CDR1 and CDR2 are GTSNPN and SVGIG (reference sequence). The CDR3 reads CAWSVVGAADTQYF.

Here the CDR3 reads CASRTGATNEKLFF. The chain employs TRBV6-1 and TRBJ1-4. The germline V gene encodes CDR1 MNHNS and CDR2 SASEGT. This CDR3 comprises 14 residues.

This rearrangement joins TRBV29-1 to TRBJ2-1; as DNA is missing, the TRBD1 call by TCRdb cannot be tested. CDR3 length: 13 amino acids. Germline CDR1 SQVTM, CDR2 ANQGSEA. The CDR3 loop reads CSVRDREFHEQFF.

The rearrangement links TRBV6-1 to TRBJ2-3; TCRdb returns TRBD1, unconfirmable since there is no DNA. Germline lookup yields CDR1 MNHNS and CDR2 SASEGT. The CDR3 loop spans 15 amino acids. The CDR3 is CASTPAGVFPDTQYF.

The chain employs TRBV4-3 and TRBJ2-6; lacking DNA, the TRBD1 call made by TCRdb goes unchecked. Germline CDR1 LGHNA, CDR2 YSLEER. CDR3 length: 16 amino acids. CDR3 residues: CASSPSTGSGANVLTF.

The chain couples TRBV3-1 to TRBJ2-1. CDR3 length: 14 amino acids. Germline-derived CDR1 and CDR2 are LGHDT and YNNKEL (reference sequence). The CDR3 here is CASSQEFPYNEQFF.

The chain joins TRBV29-1 to TRBJ2-1; TCRdb reports TRBD2, a call that lacks DNA to check it against. There are 13 residues in the CDR3. Germline-derived CDR1 and CDR2 are SQVTM and ANQGSEA. The CDR3 is CSVEARLAEEQFF.

This chain uses TRBV7-3 with TRBJ2-4; TCRdb selects TRBD1, and the lack of DNA leaves this call unchecked. Germline V CDR1 and CDR2: SGHTA, FQGTGA. The CDR3 has 14 residues. The CDR3 region is CASSPSGGGNIQYF.

This chain joins TRBV28 and TRBJ2-3; TCRdb indicates TRBD1, and absent DNA this call remains unverified. The length of the CDR3 is 17 residues. The germline V gene encodes CDR1 MDHEN and CDR2 SYDVKM. CDR3 sequence reads: CASSLGQARRGLDTQYF.

This chain joins TRBV20-1 and TRBJ2-7. This CDR3 comprises 11 residues. From germline, CDR1 is DFQATT and CDR2 SNEGSKA (reference sequence). Here the CDR3 reads CSAKESYEQYF.

V usage is TRBV28 and J usage is TRBJ2-7; the TCRdb D gene call, TRBD1, has no DNA to confirm it. The CDR3 contains 16 residues. Germline V gene sequence: CDR1 MDHEN, CDR2 SYDVKM. The CDR3 sequence is CASSLPKGTGGGEQYF. Full variable domain (rest looked up from reference TRBV28 and TRBJ2-7): DVKVTQSSRYLVKRTGEKVFLECVQDMDHENMFWYRQDPGLGLRLIYFSYDVKMKEKGDIPEGYSVSREKKERFSLILESASTNQTSMYLCASSLPKGTGGGEQYFGPGTRLTVT.

The chain joins TRBV11-2 to TRBJ2-5; TCRdb names TRBD1, which stays unverified in the absence of DNA. The CDR3 runs to 14 residues. Per the germline V gene, CDR1 is SGHAT and CDR2 is FQNNGV. The CDR3 protein is CASSGDRDQETQYF.

J is TRBJ2-7 and V is TRBV11-2; TCRdb lists TRBD1, though no DNA is available to test this call. Germline V CDR1 and CDR2: SGHAT, FQNNGV. The CDR3 runs to 14 residues. This CDR3 reads CASSYNRGPVEQYF.

The V gene is TRBV20-1, the J gene TRBJ2-5. Germline CDR1 is DFQATT and CDR2 is SNEGSKA (reference sequence). The CDR3 covers 13 residues. CDR3 in amino acids: CSARETNLETQYF.

The J gene is TRBJ1-2, the V gene TRBV4-3. Germline CDR1 is LGHNA and CDR2 is YSLEER. CDR3 length: 16 amino acids. The CDR3 sequence is CASSQEGWLGSYGYTF.